This passage covers 21 T cell receptor beta chains from one sample sequenced in a study of T cell changes during pregnancy in multiple sclerosis. Here immunoSEQ multiplex PCR was the method, and the copy in TCRdb shows in-frame clones only, minus some. The table lists about 39,000 clones, 88% of them singletons, with about 4% in the top ten. The sequences come from CD8+ T cells from peripheral blood mononuclear cells, collected in the first trimester of pregnancy. All receptors derive from a female donor with multiple sclerosis, enrolled in a pregnancy study.

V and J are TRBV29-1 and TRBJ2-7; tentatively, D is TRBD2 (6 bases). CDR3 length equals 18 residues. Germline CDR1 and CDR2: SQVTM and ANQGSEA. V was pared by 6 bases and J by 3 bases, with 30 bases between. CDR3 residues: CSVRALYDSVEGLYEQYF. The CDR3 DNA is TGCAGCGTCCGGGCCCTTTATGACTCGGTCGAGGGACTCTACGAGCAGTACTTC.

This clone was detected only a few times. The CDR3 here is CASSLWRDRVSYGYTF. CDR3 DNA sequence: TGTGCCAGCAGCTTGTGGCGGGACAGGGTTAGTTATGGCTACACCTTC. The chain uses TRBV5-4 and TRBJ1-2; TRBD1 agrees at 9 bases. The CDR3 is 16 residues long. Per the germline V gene, CDR1 is SGHNT and CDR2 is YYREEE (reference sequence). Trimming removed 1 base from V and 5 bases from J; junction bases left unmatched: 9.

The genes are TRBV11-2 and TRBJ2-2, with D tentatively TRBD1 (5 bases). The CDR3 spans 14 residues. V dropped 5 bases and J dropped 2 bases, with 9 bases sitting between them. Looked up from germline, CDR1 is SGHAT and CDR2 is FQNNGV. CDR3 loop: CASSRRGNTGELFF. The CDR3, as DNA: TGTGCCAGCAGCCGAAGGGGTAACACCGGGGAGCTGTTTTTT.

The table lists this clone with a few counts. The CDR3 sequence is CASSHRGNTEAFF. The CDR3 DNA sequence: TGTGCCAGCAGTCACAGGGGGAACACTGAAGCTTTCTTT. This chain connects TRBV6-1 to TRBJ1-1, with 7 bases identical to TRBD1. This CDR3 has 13 amino acids. V trimming: 5 bases; J trimming: 1 base; junction bases outside the gene matches: 1. CDR1 is MNHNS and CDR2 is SASEGT in the germline V gene.

This chain links TRBV4-1 with TRBJ2-7, with a possible D match to TRBD2 (5 bases). Trimming removed 4 bases from V and 2 bases from J, with 12 bases in between. The CDR3 is 14 residues long. Germline assignment: CDR1 MGHRA and CDR2 YSYEKL. The CDR3 protein is CASSLRGTAYEQYF. CDR3 in DNA: TGCGCCAGCAGCCTTCGGGGTACTGCCTACGAGCAGTACTTC.

The chain links TRBV9 to TRBJ2-5, with a possible D match to TRBD1 (8 bases). CDR1 and CDR2 (germline): SGDLS, YYNGEE. V was pared by 5 bases and J by 5 bases, with 13 bases between. The CDR3 contains 13 residues. In DNA, the CDR3 is TGTGCCAGCAGAAAACAGGGGGGGGAGACCCAGTACTTC. Residues: CASRKQGGETQYF.

The rearrangement links TRBV6-4 to TRBJ2-2; D is possibly TRBD1 (5 bases). The CDR3 length is 14 residues. Germline loops: CDR1 MRHNA, CDR2 SNTAGT. Trimming left V 5 bases short and J 2 bases short, with 9 bases between. CDR3 protein: CASSKDTNTGELFF. CDR3 DNA: TGTGCCAGCAGTAAGGACACAAACACCGGGGAGCTGTTTTTT.

The V and J genes are TRBV19 and TRBJ2-7, with 9 nucleotides matching TRBD2. CDR3 length equals 15 residues. J lost 6 bases, V lost 3 bases, and 9 bases had no gene match. Per germline, CDR1 LNHDA and CDR2 SQIVND (reference sequence). Written as DNA, the CDR3 is TGTGCCAGTAGTATTGCTGATAGCGGGGGTTCCGAGCAGTACTTC. Amino acid sequence: CASSIADSGGSEQYF.

The V call is TRBV7-2, the J call TRBJ2-1, with a possible D match to TRBD2 (6 bases). CDR1 is SGHTA, CDR2 FQGNSA, per germline. The V and J ends lost 6 bases and 4 bases respectively, with 16 bases between them. The length of the CDR3 is 15 residues. The CDR3 sequence: CASRPTISGYNEQFF. The CDR3 coding sequence is TGTGCCAGCAGGCCGACTATTAGCGGATACAATGAGCAGTTCTTC.

The gene calls are TRBV7-3 and TRBJ2-7; maybe TRBD2 (5 bases). The germline V gene has CDR1 SGHTA and CDR2 FQGTGA. Deletions cut 0 bases from V and 6 bases from J, with 6 bases between. This CDR3 spans 12 amino acids. The CDR3 DNA follows: TGTGCCAGCAGCTTAACAGGGAGCGAGCAGTACTTC. Its translation: CASSLTGSEQYF.

The chain recombines TRBV4-3 with TRBJ2-7; D remains ambiguous. The CDR3 contains 14 residues. In germline, CDR1 is LGHNA, CDR2 YSLEER. Between the trimmed V and J ends, which lost 0 bases and 2 bases, there was a span of 8 bases. The CDR3 DNA is TGCGCCAGCAGCCAAGACAGTACTACCTACGAGCAGTACTTC. Translating it yields CASSQDSTTYEQYF.

V usage is TRBV7-9 and J usage is TRBJ2-7, with a tentative D call TRBD1 (5 bases). V gave up 2 bases and J gave up 5 bases, with 22 bases separating them. The CDR3 covers 17 residues. Germline V gene data show CDR1 as SEHNR and CDR2 as FQNEAQ (reference sequence). CDR3: CASSLWAGSPWSHEQYF. CDR3 nucleotide sequence: TGTGCCAGCAGCTTATGGGCAGGGTCCCCTTGGTCCCACGAGCAGTACTTC.

The V and J genes are TRBV9 and TRBJ2-1; 12 positions match TRBD2. With V trimmed by 3 bases and J by 9 bases, 7 bases remained unmatched. This CDR3 contains 15 residues. The germline gives CDR1 SGDLS, CDR2 YYNGEE. The CDR3 bases are TGTGCCAGCAGCGCTAGCGGGGGGGGCCATGGTGAGCAGTTCTTC. It translates to CASSASGGGHGEQFF. The full variable domain, its missing parts supplied by reference TRBV9 and TRBJ2-1, is DSGVTQTPKHLITATGQRVTLRCSPRSGDLSVYWYQQSLDQGLQFLIQYYNGEERAKGNILERFSAQQFPDLHSELNLSSLELGDSALYFCASSASGGGHGEQFFGPGTRLTVL.

In DNA, the CDR3 is TGTGCCAGCAGCGCGAGAAGGGGAAAACTGTTTTTT. It codes for CASSARRGKLFF. The chain combines TRBV14 with TRBJ1-4; weak D call: TRBD1 (5 bases). Germline assignment: CDR1 SGHDN and CDR2 FVKESK. The CDR3 runs to 12 residues. Between the trimmed V and J ends, which lost 5 bases and 10 bases, there was a span of 11 bases.

The chain links TRBV12-5 to TRBJ2-3, with a possible D match to TRBD1 (6 bases). V lost 3 bases and J lost 4, with 20 bases in between. CDR1 LGHNT and CDR2 FRNRAP come from the germline V gene. CDR3 length: 17 amino acids. The chain's CDR3 is CASGFETSRDRSDTQYF. CDR3 in DNA: TGTGCTAGTGGTTTCGAAACATCCCGCGACAGGTCAGATACGCAGTATTTT. Using reference TRBV12-5 and TRBJ2-3 for the parts outside the CDR3, the full variable domain is DARVTQTPRHKVTEMGQEVTMRCQPILGHNTVFWYRQTMMQGLELLAYFRNRAPLDDSGMPKDRFSAEMPDATLATLKIQPSEPRDSAVYFCASGFETSRDRSDTQYFGPGTRLTVL.

V is TRBV9 and J is TRBJ2-7; possible D gene TRBD2, 5 bases. The CDR3 extends over 16 amino acids. Germline values: CDR1 SGDLS, CDR2 YYNGEE. V was pared by 4 bases and J by 2 bases, with 19 bases between. The CDR3 loop reads CASSPQMAGATYEQYF. The CDR3 nucleotides read TGTGCCAGCAGCCCCCAAATGGCGGGTGCGACCTACGAGCAGTACTTC.

The chain links TRBV9 to TRBJ1-2, with 7 bases matching TRBD1. Germline V gene data show CDR1 as SGDLS and CDR2 as YYNGEE. The CDR3 runs 12 residues. With V trimmed by 4 bases and J by 6 bases, 3 bases remained unmatched. The CDR3 region has the DNA TGTGCCAGCAGCCTAGGGGGCGATGGCTACACCTTC. Translated: CASSLGGDGYTF.

V gene TRBV6-4 combines with J gene TRBJ2-1, with 8 nucleotides matching TRBD2. There are 15 residues in the CDR3. The V gene end was trimmed by 2 bases and the J gene end by 10 bases; junction bases not matched to a gene: 10. CDR1 is MRHNA, CDR2 SNTAGT, per germline. CDR3 amino acids: CASSDKASGLGEQFF. In nucleotides, the CDR3 is TGTGCCAGCAGTGACAAGGCTAGCGGGTTGGGCGAGCAGTTCTTC.

The CDR3 sequence: CASSQWDREFFHSSYNEQFF. CDR3 bases: TGCGCCAGCAGCCAATGGGACAGGGAGTTTTTTCACAGCTCCTACAATGAGCAGTTCTTC. The rearrangement joins TRBV4-3 to TRBJ2-1, with TRBD1 identical over 9 bases. V gave up 2 bases and J gave up 0 bases; unmatched junction bases: 14. Per germline, CDR1 LGHNA and CDR2 YSLEER. The CDR3 covers 20 residues.

V and J are TRBV6-5 and TRBJ1-5; D may be TRBD1 (6 bases). V was clipped by 6 bases and J by 10 bases, with 13 bases between them. In germline, CDR1 is MNHEY, CDR2 SVGAGI. The CDR3 contains 12 residues. CDR3 DNA sequence: TGTGCCAGCAGCGAGACAGGAATCCCCCAGCATTTT. Translated, it gives CASSETGIPQHF.

The chain recombines TRBV30 with TRBJ2-3; maybe TRBD1 (5 bases). The V and J ends lost 0 bases and 4 bases respectively, with 8 bases between them. From germline, CDR1 is GTSNPN and CDR2 SVGIG (reference sequence). The CDR3 totals 13 residues. CDR3 DNA: TGTGCCTGGAGTGTAGGGGTCGCAGATACGCAGTATTTT. This sequence encodes CAWSVGVADTQYF.